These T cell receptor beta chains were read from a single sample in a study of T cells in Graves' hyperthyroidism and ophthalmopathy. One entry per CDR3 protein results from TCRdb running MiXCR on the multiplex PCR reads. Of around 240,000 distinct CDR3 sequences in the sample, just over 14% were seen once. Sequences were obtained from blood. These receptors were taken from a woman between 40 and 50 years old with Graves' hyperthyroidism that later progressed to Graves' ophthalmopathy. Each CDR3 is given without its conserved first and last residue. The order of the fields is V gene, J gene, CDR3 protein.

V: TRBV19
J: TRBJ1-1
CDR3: ASSTRQGANTEAF

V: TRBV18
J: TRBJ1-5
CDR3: ASSPTGLRQGAASSNRPQH

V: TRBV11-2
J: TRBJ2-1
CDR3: ASSSRTSGNNEQF

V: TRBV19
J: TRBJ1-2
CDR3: ASSTAGGYGYT

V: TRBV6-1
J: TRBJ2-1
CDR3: ASRSPGTSGSSYNEQF

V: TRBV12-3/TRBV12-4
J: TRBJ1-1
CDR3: ASSSSQGAWTEAF

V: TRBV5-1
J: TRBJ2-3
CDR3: ASSFTSASTDTQY

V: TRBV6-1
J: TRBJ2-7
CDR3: ASSEVGTAYEQY

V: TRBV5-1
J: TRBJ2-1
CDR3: ASRGLERGEQF

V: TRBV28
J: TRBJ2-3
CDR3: ASRLGVSAQY

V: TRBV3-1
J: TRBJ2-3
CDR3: ASSQDGRGRTSTTDTQY

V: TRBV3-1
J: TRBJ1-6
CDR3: ASSRDSESPLH

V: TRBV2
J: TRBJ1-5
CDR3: ASSESGDWNQPQH